The rows below give T cell receptor beta chains drawn from one sample of a study of CD8+ T cells in alopecia areata. Sequencing was performed with immunoSEQ multiplex PCR; in TCRdb, only in-frame clones are kept and a portion is missing. The sample records over 150,000 clones, approximately 60% being singletons. The sequences come from CD4+ T cells sorted from blood, collected at week 4, from a patient treated with tofacitinib. Source of these receptors: a human donor with alopecia areata. Each CDR3 is given with its conserved first and last residue. The D gene is left open where the match is weak. Only part of the rows carry a size: once, few, many, or a class if the clone is expanded.

NA,TRBJ1-2,TRBD1,TRBV6-1,CAISEGPGQGPNYGYTF,TGTGCCATCAGTGAGGGGCCGGGACAGGGTCCTAACTATGGCTACACCTTC
NA,TRBJ2-3,TRBD2,TRBV5-1,CASSFRAGNTDTQYF,TGCGCCAGCAGCTTTCGAGCGGGAAACACAGATACGCAGTATTTT
NA,TRBJ2-5,TRBD2,TRBV4-2,CASSQGTRQETQYF,TGTGCCAGCAGCCAAGGGACTAGACAAGAGACCCAGTACTTC
NA,TRBJ1-1,NA,TRBV18,CASSPRQGRNTEAFF,TGTGCCAGCTCACCACGGCAGGGGCGGAACACTGAAGCTTTCTTT
few,TRBJ1-3,NA,TRBV9,CASSVVAGGGGNTIYF,TGTGCCAGCAGCGTAGTGGCCGGGGGCGGTGGAAACACCATATATTTT
NA,TRBJ2-7,NA,TRBV5-1,CASSLGPGLLNYEQYF,TGCGCCAGCAGCTTGGGGCCGGGACTTCTCAACTACGAGCAGTACTTC
few,TRBJ2-1,NA,TRBV2,CASSVGPPGEQFF,TGTGCCAGCAGCGTTGGACCTCCAGGGGAGCAGTTCTTC
once,TRBJ2-7,TRBD1,TRBV30,CAWSVQGTLKDEQYF,TGTGCCTGGAGTGTACAGGGGACCCTAAAGGACGAGCAGTACTTC
NA,TRBJ2-7,TRBD1,TRBV18,CASSVNHGQGGEQYF,TGTGCCAGCTCAGTCAACCATGGACAGGGCGGCGAGCAGTACTTC
few,TRBJ2-7,TRBD2,TRBV5-1,CASSFQAGGPYEQYF,TGCGCCAGCAGCTTTCAAGCGGGGGGGCCGTACGAGCAGTACTTC
NA,TRBJ1-2,TRBD1,TRBV5-1,CASSSTTGGEDGYTF,TGCGCCAGCAGCTCCACGACAGGGGGAGAGGATGGCTACACCTTC
NA,TRBJ1-5,NA,TRBV30,CAWSVSRAQPQHF,TGTGCCTGGAGTGTGTCCAGAGCTCAGCCCCAGCATTTT
NA,TRBJ1-6,NA,TRBV11-1,CASSFSGGGNSPLHF,TGTGCCAGCAGCTTCTCAGGCGGGGGTAATTCACCCCTCCACTTT
NA,TRBJ1-1,NA,TRBV29-1,CSVESRQSNTEAFF,TGCAGCGTTGAAAGTAGACAGTCGAACACTGAAGCTTTCTTT
NA,TRBJ2-1,TRBD1,TRBV25-1,CASSDWKGAYEQFF,TGTGCCAGCAGTGATTGGAAGGGGGCCTATGAGCAGTTCTTC
NA,TRBJ1-6,NA,TRBV9,CASSVSGDGSPLHF,TGTGCCAGCAGCGTATCGGGGGATGGCTCACCCCTCCACTTT
NA,TRBJ1-1,TRBD1,TRBV9,CASSDYRGTEAFF,TGTGCCAGCAGCGACTACAGGGGAACTGAAGCTTTCTTT
NA,TRBJ2-2,NA,TRBV9,CASSRETRGTGELFF,TGTGCCAGCAGCCGAGAGACCAGGGGCACCGGGGAGCTGTTTTTT
NA,TRBJ1-6,NA,TRBV9,CASSASAGGDSPLHF,TGTGCCAGCAGCGCCTCAGCGGGGGGAGATTCACCCCTCCACTTT
NA,TRBJ1-2,NA,TRBV29-1,CSGDSYYGYTF,TGCAGCGGAGACAGTTACTATGGCTACACCTTC
NA,TRBJ2-3,NA,TRBV10-2,CASSESSGAGTDTQYF,TGCGCCAGCAGTGAGTCGTCAGGGGCCGGCACAGATACGCAGTATTTT
few,TRBJ2-3,NA,TRBV6-5,CASSHPQRTTDTQYF,TGTGCCAGCAGCCACCCACAGCGGACCACAGATACGCAGTATTTT
NA,TRBJ2-4,NA,TRBV15,CATSVGENIQYF,TGTGCCACCAGTGTAGGGGAAAACATTCAGTACTTC
NA,TRBJ2-7,NA,TRBV29-1,CSVELVCPNCYEQYF,TGCAGCGTTGAATTGGTTTGTCCCAACTGCTACGAGCAGTACTTC
few,TRBJ1-3,NA,TRBV10-3,CAISKTPAISGNTIYF,TGTGCCATCAGTAAGACGCCAGCGATCTCTGGAAACACCATATATTTT
NA,TRBJ2-3,TRBD2,TRBV2,CASSVTSGSGTQYF,TGTGCCAGCAGTGTGACTAGCGGGTCGGGGACGCAGTATTTT
few,TRBJ2-1,TRBD1,TRBV18,CASSLQGTGGEEQFF,TGTGCCAGCTCACTCCAAGGGACAGGGGGCGAGGAGCAGTTCTTC
NA,TRBJ1-5,NA,TRBV25-1,CARQTGGGNQPQHF,TGTGCCAGGCAGACAGGCGGCGGGAATCAGCCCCAGCATTTT
once,TRBJ2-7,NA,TRBV29-1,CSVVTGDTGYEQYF,TGCAGCGTTGTGACGGGCGATACCGGCTACGAGCAGTACTTC
once,TRBJ1-6,NA,TRBV7-3,CASSLGGINSPLHF,TGTGCCAGCAGCTTAGGCGGCATTAATTCACCCCTCCACTTT
NA,TRBJ2-4,NA,TRBV4-2,CASSQGGLANIQYF,TGTGCCAGCAGCCAAGGGGGCCTAGCAAACATTCAGTACTTC
NA,TRBJ2-5,NA,TRBV29-1,CSVGPGQETQYF,TGCAGCGTAGGGCCAGGTCAAGAGACCCAGTACTTC
NA,TRBJ1-1,NA,TRBV2,CASSEGRGNTEAFF,TGTGCCAGCAGTGAGGGAAGAGGGAACACTGAAGCTTTCTTT
NA,TRBJ1-1,NA,TRBV5-4,CASSRNRGNTEAFF,TGTGCCAGCAGCAGGAACCGGGGGAACACTGAAGCTTTCTTT
NA,TRBJ1-2,NA,TRBV29-1,CSAPALQGRDGYTF,TGCAGCGCCCCCGCCTTACAGGGTAGGGATGGCTACACCTTC
NA,TRBJ2-5,NA,TRBV5-6,CASSFGWRETQYF,TGTGCCAGCAGCTTTGGTTGGCGGGAGACCCAGTACTTC
NA,TRBJ2-2,TRBD1,TRBV5-6,CASSLADRPNTGELFF,TGTGCCAGCAGCTTAGCGGACAGGCCCAACACCGGGGAGCTGTTTTTT
NA,TRBJ2-4,TRBD2,TRBV29-1,CSVERASGGAKNIQYF,TGCAGCGTTGAACGGGCTAGCGGGGGTGCCAAAAACATTCAGTACTTC
few,TRBJ1-5,NA,TRBV25-1,CASSGGPNQPQHF,TGTGCCAGCAGTGGGGGGCCCAATCAGCCCCAGCATTTT
NA,TRBJ2-3,TRBD1,TRBV10-3,CAISATGVDTQYF,TGTGCCATCAGTGCAACAGGGGTAGATACGCAGTATTTT
NA,TRBJ2-7,NA,TRBV6-5,CASWTEPYEQYF,TGTGCCAGTTGGACAGAACCTTACGAGCAGTACTTC
NA,TRBJ1-4,NA,TRBV4-2,CASSQGSGAPGRGEKLFF,TGTGCCAGCAGCCAAGGAAGCGGGGCTCCAGGGCGCGGGGAAAAACTGTTTTTT
NA,TRBJ2-5,TRBD1,TRBV29-1,CSVEPTGTGGETQYF,TGCAGCGTTGAGCCTACCGGGACAGGCGGGGAGACCCAGTACTTC
few,TRBJ2-5,NA,TRBV18,CASSPTSTQETQYF,TGTGCCAGCTCACCTACCTCAACCCAAGAGACCCAGTACTTC
NA,TRBJ1-2,NA,TRBV29-1,CSVEGRGRNYGYTF,TGCAGCGTCGAGGGACGGGGTCGGAACTATGGCTACACCTTC
NA,TRBJ2-7,NA,TRBV5-4,CASSLEVLGASFEQYF,TGTGCCAGCAGCTTGGAGGTACTTGGGGCATCTTTTGAGCAGTACTTC
NA,TRBJ2-4,NA,TRBV15,CATSREDRFTAKNIQYF,TGTGCCACCAGCAGAGAGGACAGATTCACAGCCAAAAACATTCAGTACTTC
NA,TRBJ2-5,TRBD2,TRBV6-5,CASSTHSGGQETQYF,TGTGCCAGCAGTACCCATAGCGGGGGGCAAGAGACCCAGTACTTC
NA,TRBJ2-5,NA,TRBV29-1,CSAEEGQQYF,TGCAGCGCGGAGGAGGGACAACAGTACTTC
NA,TRBJ2-7,TRBD1,TRBV25-1,CATFPRDSYEQYF,TGTGCCACCTTTCCACGGGACAGCTACGAGCAGTACTTC
NA,TRBJ2-2,TRBD1,TRBV29-1,CSVVTGMNTGELFF,TGCAGCGTCGTGACAGGGATGAACACCGGGGAGCTGTTTTTT
NA,TRBJ2-6,TRBD2,TRBV29-1,CSVEDLSGGSGNVLTF,TGCAGCGTTGAAGATCTGAGCGGGGGCTCGGGCAACGTCCTGACTTTC
NA,TRBJ2-1,NA,TRBV2,CASSEAGASYNEQFF,TGTGCCAGCAGTGAAGCAGGGGCCTCCTACAATGAGCAGTTCTTC